This section outlines one TCR beta chain sequence together with its context. These data originate in a study of early T cells in non-severe SARS-CoV-2 infection. Germline-derived CDR1 and CDR2 are SNHLY and FYNNEI. The ends lost 11 bases at V and 4 bases at J; junction bases unmatched: 8. The length of the CDR3 is 14 residues. TCRdb recomputed calls from the 5' RACE reads with MiXCR, one row per CDR3 protein. The table records some 48,000 distinct CDR3 sequences, about 9.8% of them present only once. This TCR was recovered from an adult who was a healthcare worker with PCR-confirmed SARS-CoV-2 infection or an uninfected control (not recorded which). Sequencing input: whole blood. The chain couples TRBV2 to TRBJ2-1; TRBD2 agrees at 10 bases. DNA for the CDR3: TGTGCCCTGGGAGGGACTAGCGCTTACAATGAGCAGTTCTTC. It specifies CALGGTSAYNEQFF.